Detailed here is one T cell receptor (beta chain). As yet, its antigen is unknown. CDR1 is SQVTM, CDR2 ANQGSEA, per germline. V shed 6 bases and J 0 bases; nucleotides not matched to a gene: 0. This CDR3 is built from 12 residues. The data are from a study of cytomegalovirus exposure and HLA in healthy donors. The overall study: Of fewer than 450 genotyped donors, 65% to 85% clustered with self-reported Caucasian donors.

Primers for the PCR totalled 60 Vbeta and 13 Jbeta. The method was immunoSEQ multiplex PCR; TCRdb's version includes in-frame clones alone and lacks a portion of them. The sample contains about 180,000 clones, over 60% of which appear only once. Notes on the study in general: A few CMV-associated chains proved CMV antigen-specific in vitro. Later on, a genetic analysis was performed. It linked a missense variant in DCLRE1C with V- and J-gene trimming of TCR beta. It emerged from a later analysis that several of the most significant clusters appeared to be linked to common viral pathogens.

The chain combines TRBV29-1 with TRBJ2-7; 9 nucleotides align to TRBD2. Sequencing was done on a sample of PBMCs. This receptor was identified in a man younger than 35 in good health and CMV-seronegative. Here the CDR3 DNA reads TGCAGCGTGACTAGCGGCTCCTACGAGCAGTACTTC. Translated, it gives CSVTSGSYEQYF.